This T cell receptor (beta chain) was observed in a study of blood T cell repertoires in COVID-19. Clones were read by immunoSEQ multiplex PCR, and TCRdb kept only the in-frame ones, dropping some. The table lists about 230,000 clones, roughly 89% of them singletons. The sequenced sample consisted of PBMCs or T cells enriched from blood (not recorded which). The sequence derives from a woman aged 25 to 45 with acute COVID-19.

Written as DNA, the CDR3 is TGTGCCAGCTCACCCTCCCCGGGAGGAACAGAAGACTATGGCTACACCTTC. It encodes CASSPSPGGTEDYGYTF. This rearrangement joins TRBV18 to TRBJ1-2, with unresolved D. The CDR3 runs to 17 residues. The germline V and J ends were trimmed by 3 bases and 3 bases, with 20 bases remaining between them. Germline loops: CDR1 KGHSH, CDR2 LQKENI.